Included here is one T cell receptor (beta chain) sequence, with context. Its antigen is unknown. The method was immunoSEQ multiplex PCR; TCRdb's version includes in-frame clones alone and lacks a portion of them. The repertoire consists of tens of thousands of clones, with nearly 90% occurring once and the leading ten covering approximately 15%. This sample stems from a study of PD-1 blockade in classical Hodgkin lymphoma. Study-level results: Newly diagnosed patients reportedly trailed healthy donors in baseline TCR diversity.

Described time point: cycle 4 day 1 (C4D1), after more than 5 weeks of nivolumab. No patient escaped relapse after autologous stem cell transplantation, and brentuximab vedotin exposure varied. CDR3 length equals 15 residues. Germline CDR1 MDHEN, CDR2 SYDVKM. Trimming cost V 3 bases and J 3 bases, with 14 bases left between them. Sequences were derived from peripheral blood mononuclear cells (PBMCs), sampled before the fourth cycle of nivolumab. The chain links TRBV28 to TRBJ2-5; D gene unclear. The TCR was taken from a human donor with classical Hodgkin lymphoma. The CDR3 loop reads CASSLGTPYEETQYF. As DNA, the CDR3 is TGTGCCAGCAGTTTGGGTACCCCGTACGAAGAGACCCAGTACTTC.